Listed below are T cell receptor beta chains from one sample, sequenced in a study of a mutant IDH1 vaccine in newly diagnosed glioma. Here immunoSEQ multiplex PCR was the method, and the copy in TCRdb shows in-frame clones only, minus some. The sample includes tens of thousands of clones, about 86% of them seen just once. Material: PBMCs, obtained from a glioma patient treated with radiotherapy, temozolomide or both. These receptors all stem from a man younger than 45 with glioma. Both conserved end residues are part of each CDR3. D genes are given only for firm matches. Clone size is shown for a subset of rows, as once, few, many or a class of expanded clone.

TRBV18,NA,TRBJ2-3,TRBD2,CASSGTSGVVSDTQYF,TGTGCCAGCTCAGGGACTAGCGGGGTCGTATCAGATACGCAGTATTTT
TRBV7-9,NA,TRBJ1-6,NA,CASSLGARVNYNSPLHF,TGTGCCAGCAGCTTAGGGGCCAGGGTGAACTATAATTCACCCCTCCACTTT
TRBV9,NA,TRBJ1-5,NA,CASSETASNQPQHF,TGTGCCAGCAGCGAAACAGCGAGCAATCAGCCCCAGCATTTT
TRBV27,NA,TRBJ2-6,TRBD2,CASSLGQGGSSGANVLTF,TGTGCCAGCTCTTTAGGGCAGGGAGGGAGCTCTGGGGCCAACGTCCTGACTTTC
TRBV19,NA,TRBJ1-5,TRBD1,CASSIRRQGDGNQPQHF,TGTGCCAGTAGTATTCGGCGACAGGGAGACGGGAATCAGCCCCAGCATTTT
TRBV5-4,NA,TRBJ2-2,NA,CASSLVGNTGELFF,TGTGCCAGCAGCTTGGTTGGGAACACCGGGGAGCTGTTTTTT
TRBV18,few,TRBJ1-5,TRBD1,CASSPLGTGSNQPQHF,TGTGCCAGCTCACCACTCGGGACAGGGAGCAATCAGCCCCAGCATTTT
TRBV13,NA,TRBJ2-2,NA,CASSLRGATGELFF,TGTGCCAGCAGCTTACGCGGGGCCACCGGGGAGCTGTTTTTT
TRBV2,NA,TRBJ2-7,TRBD1,CASTAPGTGVTYEQYF,TGTGCCAGCACTGCACCCGGGACAGGGGTAACCTACGAGCAGTACTTC
TRBV7-2,NA,TRBJ1-4,TRBD1,CASSTPNRGPESEKLFF,TGTGCCAGCAGCACACCCAACAGGGGTCCAGAAAGTGAAAAACTGTTTTTT
TRBV18,NA,TRBJ2-1,TRBD1,CASSPSGQARNEQFF,TGTGCCAGCTCACCAAGCGGACAGGCCAGGAATGAGCAGTTCTTC
TRBV9,NA,TRBJ2-3,TRBD2,CASSRGLAGYTDTQYF,TGTGCCAGCAGCCGAGGACTAGCGGGGTACACAGATACGCAGTATTTT
TRBV29-1,NA,TRBJ1-1,NA,CSVEPSQLEALF,TGCAGCGTTGAACCAAGCCAGCTTGAAGCTCTCTTT
TRBV6-1,NA,TRBJ2-1,NA,CASSARTSSSYNEQFF,TGTGCCAGCAGTGCACGGACGTCAAGCTCCTACAATGAGCAGTTCTTC
TRBV19,NA,TRBJ1-5,NA,CASTPEGNGNQPQHF,TGTGCCAGTACCCCAGAGGGTAACGGCAATCAGCCCCAGCATTTT
TRBV5-1,once,TRBJ2-5,NA,CASSSITSHQETQYF,TGCGCCAGCAGCTCGATAACTAGTCACCAAGAGACCCAGTACTTC
TRBV6-6,NA,TRBJ2-3,NA,CASSYSRIFSTDTQYF,TGTGCCAGCAGTTATAGTAGGATTTTTAGCACAGATACGCAGTATTTT
TRBV29-1,few,TRBJ1-1,NA,CSVWTANTEAFF,TGCAGCGTGTGGACAGCAAACACTGAAGCTTTCTTT
TRBV5-4,NA,TRBJ1-5,NA,CASSLVGQPQHF,TGTGCCAGCAGCTTGGTTGGTCAGCCCCAGCATTTT
TRBV7-9,NA,TRBJ1-2,NA,CASSRHRSGDGYTF,TGTGCCAGCAGCCGACATCGGTCAGGGGACGGCTACACCTTC
TRBV6-6,NA,TRBJ1-5,NA,CAITSTEDQPQHF,TGTGCCATCACCTCGACAGAGGATCAGCCCCAGCATTTT
TRBV29-1,NA,TRBJ1-2,NA,CSVRGVWDYGYTF,TGCAGCGTCAGGGGAGTGTGGGACTATGGCTACACCTTC
TRBV4-1,NA,TRBJ1-1,NA,CASSQGFGVMVTEAFF,TGCGCCAGCAGCCAAGGGTTCGGTGTAATGGTTACTGAAGCTTTCTTT
TRBV11-2,NA,TRBJ2-1,NA,CASSYFDNEQFF,TGTGCCAGCAGCTATTTCGACAATGAGCAGTTCTTC
TRBV18,NA,TRBJ2-5,NA,CASSPGSQETQYF,TGTGCCAGCTCACCAGGGTCCCAAGAGACCCAGTACTTC
TRBV5-1,NA,TRBJ1-2,NA,CASSLALRANYGYTF,TGCGCCAGCAGCTTGGCTTTGAGAGCTAACTATGGCTACACCTTC
TRBV30,NA,TRBJ2-7,TRBD1,CAWSGGQGYDEQYF,TGTGCCTGGAGTGGGGGACAGGGGTATGACGAGCAGTACTTC
TRBV29-1,NA,TRBJ1-2,NA,CSVEPRALNGYTF,TGCAGCGTTGAACCGAGGGCCCTCAATGGCTACACCTTC
TRBV28,NA,TRBJ2-3,TRBD2,CASSLERGGRADTQYF,TGTGCCAGCAGTCTGGAGCGGGGGGGCCGAGCAGATACGCAGTATTTT
TRBV27,NA,TRBJ1-4,TRBD1,CASRPGTGVGKLFF,TGTGCCAGCAGACCCGGGACAGGGGTTGGAAAACTGTTTTTT
TRBV18,NA,TRBJ2-4,NA,CASSPVTDNKNIQYF,TGTGCCAGCTCACCAGTAACGGATAACAAAAACATTCAGTACTTC
TRBV11-2,once,TRBJ2-3,NA,CASSLQYYNTDTQYF,TGTGCCAGCAGCTTACAATATTACAACACAGATACGCAGTATTTT